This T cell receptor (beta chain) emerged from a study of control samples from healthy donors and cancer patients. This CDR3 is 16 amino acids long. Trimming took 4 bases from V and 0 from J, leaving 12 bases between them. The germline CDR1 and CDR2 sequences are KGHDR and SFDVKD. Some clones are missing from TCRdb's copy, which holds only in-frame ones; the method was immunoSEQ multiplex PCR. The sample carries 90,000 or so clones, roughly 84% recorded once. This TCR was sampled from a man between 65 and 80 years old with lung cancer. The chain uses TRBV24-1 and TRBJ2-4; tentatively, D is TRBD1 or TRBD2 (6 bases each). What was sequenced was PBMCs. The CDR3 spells CATSDPGGEAKNIQYF. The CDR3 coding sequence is TGTGCCACCAGTGACCCCGGGGGCGAAGCCAAAAACATTCAGTACTTC.